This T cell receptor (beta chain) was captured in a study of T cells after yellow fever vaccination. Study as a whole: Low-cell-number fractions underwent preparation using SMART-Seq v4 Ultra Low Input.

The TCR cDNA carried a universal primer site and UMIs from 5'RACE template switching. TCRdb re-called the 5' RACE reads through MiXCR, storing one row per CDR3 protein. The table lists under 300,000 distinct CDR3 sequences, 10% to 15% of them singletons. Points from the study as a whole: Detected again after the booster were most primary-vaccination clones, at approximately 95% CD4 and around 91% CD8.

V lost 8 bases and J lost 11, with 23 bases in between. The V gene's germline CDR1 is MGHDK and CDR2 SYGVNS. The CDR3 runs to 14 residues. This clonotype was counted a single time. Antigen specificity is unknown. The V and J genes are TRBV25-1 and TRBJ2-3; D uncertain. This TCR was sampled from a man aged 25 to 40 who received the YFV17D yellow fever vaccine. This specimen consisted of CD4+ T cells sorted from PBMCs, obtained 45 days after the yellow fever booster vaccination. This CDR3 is CASVTDLRDNMQYF. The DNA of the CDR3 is TGTGCCAGCGTAACGGATCTTAGGGATAATATGCAGTATTTT.